A selection of T cell receptor beta chains follows, all from one sample in a study of beta chain features in type 1 diabetes. Sequencing was performed with immunoSEQ multiplex PCR; in TCRdb, only in-frame clones are kept and a portion is missing. The sample carries around 320,000 clones, 14% recorded once. Source material: central memory CD4+ T cells from blood. The receptors come from a man younger than 45 in good health. Each CDR3 is given with its conserved first and last residue. Fields, in order: D gene, V gene, J gene, clone size, CDR3 protein, CDR3 DNA. D genes are given only for firm matches. Rows give clone size only sometimes, using once, few, many, or a class for an expanded clone.

D: TRBD2; V: TRBV5-1; J: TRBJ2-3; size: few; CDR3: CASSLVGGPDTQYF; DNA: TGCGCCAGCAGCTTAGTGGGAGGGCCGGATACGCAGTATTTT
D: .; V: TRBV7-2; J: TRBJ2-5; size: .; CDR3: CASSLRRETQYF; DNA: TGTGCCAGCAGCCTAAGGAGGGAGACCCAGTACTTC
D: TRBD2; V: TRBV27; J: TRBJ2-7; size: .; CDR3: CASSLRLAGGYEQYF; DNA: TGTGCCAGCAGTTTAAGGCTAGCGGGGGGCTACGAGCAGTACTTC
D: .; V: TRBV19; J: TRBJ2-4; size: .; CDR3: CASSDGQPLAKNIQYF; DNA: TGTGCCAGTAGTGACGGACAGCCTCTAGCCAAAAACATTCAGTACTTC
D: .; V: TRBV7-2; J: TRBJ1-1; size: .; CDR3: CASSLVAGGRNTEAFF; DNA: TGTGCCAGCAGCTTAGTTGCGGGGGGACGGAACACTGAAGCTTTCTTT
D: TRBD2; V: TRBV11-2; J: TRBJ2-3; size: few; CDR3: CASSIISSGSDTQYF; DNA: TGTGCCAGCAGCATCATTTCTAGCGGGAGTGATACGCAGTATTTT
D: .; V: TRBV5-1; J: TRBJ2-6; size: few; CDR3: CASSARGAGANVLTF; DNA: TGCGCCAGCAGCGCCAGGGGGGCGGGGGCCAACGTCCTGACTTTC
D: .; V: TRBV7-2; J: TRBJ1-6; size: few; CDR3: CASSPGGSNSPLHF; DNA: TGTGCCAGCAGCCCTGGGGGGAGTAATTCACCCCTCCACTTT
D: .; V: TRBV5-1; J: TRBJ2-2; size: few; CDR3: CASKTAPNTGELFF; DNA: TGCGCCAGCAAGACAGCGCCGAACACCGGGGAGCTGTTTTTT
D: TRBD1; V: TRBV6-6; J: TRBJ1-4; size: .; CDR3: CASSLQGAGEKLFF; DNA: TGTGCCAGCAGCCTACAGGGGGCTGGTGAAAAACTGTTTTTT
D: .; V: TRBV27; J: TRBJ2-3; size: few; CDR3: CASSIQGPRRADTQYF; DNA: TGTGCCAGCAGTATACAGGGGCCCAGGAGGGCAGATACGCAGTATTTT
D: .; V: TRBV19; J: TRBJ2-5; size: .; CDR3: CASSIQAQETQYF; DNA: TGTGCCAGTAGTATCCAGGCCCAAGAGACCCAGTACTTC
D: .; V: TRBV7-2; J: TRBJ1-2; size: .; CDR3: CASSKWEQEGYTF; DNA: TGTGCCAGCAGCAAGTGGGAACAGGAAGGCTACACCTTC
D: .; V: TRBV7-2; J: TRBJ2-7; size: .; CDR3: CASSQVGSSYEQYF; DNA: TGTGCCAGCAGCCAAGTAGGAAGCTCCTACGAGCAGTACTTC
D: .; V: TRBV7-6; J: TRBJ2-1; size: .; CDR3: CASSLTAPQGYNEQFF; DNA: TGTGCCAGCAGCTTAACAGCACCGCAGGGCTACAATGAGCAGTTCTTC
D: TRBD2; V: TRBV7-2; J: TRBJ2-4; size: .; CDR3: CASSLAVAGWENIQYF; DNA: TGTGCCAGCAGCTTAGCCGTAGCGGGGTGGGAAAACATTCAGTACTTC
D: .; V: TRBV7-2; J: TRBJ1-4; size: .; CDR3: CASSLEANEKLFF; DNA: TGTGCCAGCAGCTTAGAGGCGAACGAAAAACTGTTTTTT
D: .; V: TRBV14; J: TRBJ1-5; size: few; CDR3: CASSRGGLGQPQHF; DNA: TGTGCCAGCAGCCGGGGGGGGTTAGGTCAGCCCCAGCATTTT
D: TRBD1; V: TRBV30; J: TRBJ2-3; size: .; CDR3: CAWSVTGFTDTQYF; DNA: TGTGCCTGGAGTGTGACAGGGTTCACAGATACGCAGTATTTT
D: TRBD2; V: TRBV7-2; J: TRBJ2-3; size: few; CDR3: CASALAGFLDTQYF; DNA: TGTGCCAGCGCCTTAGCGGGGTTCTTGGATACGCAGTATTTT
D: .; V: TRBV10-3; J: TRBJ2-7; size: few; CDR3: CATEDGSGSYEQYF; DNA: TGTGCCACCGAGGATGGAAGCGGCTCCTACGAGCAGTACTTC
D: .; V: TRBV5-6; J: TRBJ1-2; size: few; CDR3: CASSFERTYGYTF; DNA: TGTGCCAGCAGCTTCGAGCGAACCTATGGCTACACCTTC
D: .; V: TRBV5-4; J: TRBJ1-1; size: few; CDR3: CASSLGAGNTEAFF; DNA: TGTGCCAGCAGCTTGGGGGCAGGAAACACTGAAGCTTTCTTT
D: .; V: TRBV15; J: TRBJ2-2; size: .; CDR3: CATSRPVADTGELFF; DNA: TGTGCCACCAGCAGACCAGTTGCAGACACCGGGGAGCTGTTTTTT
D: .; V: TRBV7-8; J: TRBJ2-5; size: once; CDR3: CASSLAAFQETQYF; DNA: TGTGCCAGCAGCTTAGCGGCATTTCAAGAGACCCAGTACTTC
D: .; V: TRBV7-2; J: TRBJ2-7; size: .; CDR3: CASSIGVYEQYF; DNA: TGTGCCAGCAGCATAGGGGTTTACGAGCAGTACTTC
D: TRBD2; V: TRBV9; J: TRBJ2-3; size: .; CDR3: CASSVVVAGGTDTQYF; DNA: TGTGCCAGCAGCGTAGTAGTAGCGGGAGGCACAGATACGCAGTATTTT
D: .; V: TRBV6-1; J: TRBJ1-1; size: few; CDR3: CAIVDTLNTEAFF; DNA: TGTGCCATAGTGGACACCCTGAACACTGAAGCTTTCTTT
D: TRBD1; V: TRBV28; J: TRBJ1-1; size: few; CDR3: CASSGGDRVF; DNA: TGTGCCAGCAGTGGGGGGGACAGGGTGTTT
D: TRBD2; V: TRBV5-1; J: TRBJ2-4; size: .; CDR3: CASTGAGGADPKNIQYF; DNA: TGCGCCAGTACCGGGGCGGGGGGCGCGGACCCTAAAAACATTCAGTACTTC
D: .; V: TRBV18; J: TRBJ1-3; size: many; CDR3: CASSPNTGAGNTIYF; DNA: TGTGCCAGCTCACCAAATACAGGAGCTGGAAACACCATATATTTT
D: .; V: TRBV6-5; J: TRBJ2-2; size: .; CDR3: CASSSQGSYTGELFF; DNA: TGTGCCAGCAGTTCCCAGGGGTCTTACACCGGGGAGCTGTTTTTT
D: TRBD2; V: TRBV2; J: TRBJ2-3; size: .; CDR3: CASSARTSGGLDTQYF; DNA: TGTGCCAGCAGTGCCCGGACTAGCGGGGGCTTAGATACGCAGTATTTT
D: .; V: TRBV5-1; J: TRBJ1-1; size: .; CDR3: CASNLGELGTEAFF; DNA: TGCGCCAGCAATCTGGGGGAGTTGGGCACTGAAGCTTTCTTT
D: .; V: TRBV9; J: TRBJ2-5; size: few; CDR3: CASSPRRSTANQETQYF; DNA: TGTGCCAGCAGCCCGAGAAGATCGACAGCTAACCAAGAGACCCAGTACTTC
D: .; V: TRBV7-2; J: TRBJ2-1; size: many; CDR3: CASSSRGGNEQFF; DNA: TGTGCCAGCAGCTCTAGAGGCGGCAATGAGCAGTTCTTC
D: TRBD2; V: TRBV13; J: TRBJ2-2; size: .; CDR3: CASSRTSGRTGELFF; DNA: TGTGCCAGCAGTCGGACTAGCGGGAGGACCGGGGAGCTGTTTTTT
D: .; V: TRBV5-6; J: TRBJ2-7; size: few; CDR3: CASSLGPEQYF; DNA: TGTGCCAGCAGCTTGGGTCCCGAGCAGTACTTC
D: .; V: TRBV18; J: TRBJ2-3; size: .; CDR3: CASSPPGRAGRDTQYF; DNA: TGTGCCAGCTCACCCCCGGGGCGGGCGGGACGAGATACGCAGTATTTT
D: .; V: TRBV15; J: TRBJ2-3; size: few; CDR3: CATSRDLEDTQYF; DNA: TGTGCCACCAGCAGAGATTTAGAAGATACGCAGTATTTT
D: TRBD1; V: TRBV2; J: TRBJ1-1; size: few; CDR3: CASSGQGAERTEAFF; DNA: TGTGCCAGCAGTGGACAGGGGGCGGAAAGGACTGAAGCTTTCTTT